This TCR beta chain is from a study of CD8 T cells in ankylosing spondylitis. TCRdb processed the 5' RACE reads anew with MiXCR; each CDR3 protein has one entry. The sample yields around 250,000 distinct CDR3 sequences, around 10% seen once. At least ten counts were recorded for this clonotype. V lost 3 bases and J lost 4, with 15 bases in between. The germline V gene encodes CDR1 SGHAT and CDR2 FQNNGV. The CDR3 covers 15 residues. The specimen was blood, either unsorted or a sorted T cell fraction (not recorded which). The rearrangement links TRBV11-2 to TRBJ1-2; no clear D. The TCR originated in a male donor with ankylosing spondylitis or in good health (not recorded which). The CDR3: CASSLFPPEGYGYTF. Here the CDR3 DNA reads TGTGCCAGCAGCTTGTTTCCCCCCGAGGGCTATGGCTACACCTTC.